The rows below give T cell receptor beta chains drawn from one sample of a study of identical twins' blood T cells. TCRdb re-called the 5' RACE reads with MiXCR, one entry per CDR3 protein. The repertoire consists of 300,000 to 450,000 distinct CDR3 sequences, with about 28% occurring once and the leading ten covering 6% to 7%. Sequencing was carried out using PBMCs. These receptor sequences come from a woman aged 18 to 55 in good health. The CDR3 runs from the conserved cysteine through the conserved F or W. The D gene is left open where the match is weak. Only some rows state a clone size, as once, few, many or a class for expanded clones.

j_call: TRBJ1-5; cdr3_length: 14; clone_size: -; d_call: -; v_call: TRBV7-9; cdr3_nt: TGTGCCAGCAGCTTAGGGGCAGAGGTCCAGCCCCAGCATTTT; cdr3_aa: CASSLGAEVQPQHF
j_call: TRBJ1-1; cdr3_length: 13; clone_size: -; d_call: -; v_call: TRBV12-3/TRBV12-4; cdr3_nt: TGTGCCAGCAGAGAATCGGGACACACTGAAGCTTTCTTT; cdr3_aa: CASRESGHTEAFF
j_call: TRBJ1-1; cdr3_length: 16; clone_size: -; d_call: TRBD1; v_call: TRBV12-5; cdr3_nt: TGTGCTAGTGGTTTGCCATTAGACAGGGCGAACACTGAAGCTTTCTTT; cdr3_aa: CASGLPLDRANTEAFF
j_call: TRBJ1-3; cdr3_length: 14; clone_size: few; d_call: -; v_call: TRBV14; cdr3_nt: TGTGCCAGCAGCCAAGATTCGTGGAGAAACACCATATATTTT; cdr3_aa: CASSQDSWRNTIYF
j_call: TRBJ1-2; cdr3_length: 14; clone_size: -; d_call: -; v_call: TRBV6-2/TRBV6-3; cdr3_nt: TGTGCCAGCAGTTACGCCGAGAGGTTCAGCGGCTACACCTTC; cdr3_aa: CASSYAERFSGYTF
j_call: TRBJ2-5; cdr3_length: 14; clone_size: many; d_call: TRBD2; v_call: TRBV6-2/TRBV6-3; cdr3_nt: TGTGCCAGCAGTTACGTCCGGGAGGTTGAGACCCAGTACTTC; cdr3_aa: CASSYVREVETQYF
j_call: TRBJ2-3; cdr3_length: 11; clone_size: many; d_call: -; v_call: TRBV25-1; cdr3_nt: TGTGCCGGGGCGGCCGGAGATACGCAGTATTTT; cdr3_aa: CAGAAGDTQYF
j_call: TRBJ1-1; cdr3_length: 10; clone_size: -; d_call: -; v_call: TRBV20-1; cdr3_nt: TGCAGTGTGGGTTTAGTCGAAGCTTTCTTT; cdr3_aa: CSVGLVEAFF
j_call: TRBJ1-3; cdr3_length: 14; clone_size: few; d_call: -; v_call: TRBV7-8; cdr3_nt: TGTGCCAGCAGCTTAGGGACAGCCCGAAACACCATATATTTT; cdr3_aa: CASSLGTARNTIYF
j_call: TRBJ2-1; cdr3_length: 16; clone_size: -; d_call: TRBD2; v_call: TRBV24-1; cdr3_nt: TGTGCCACCAGTGCCGCTACGGGGGGAAACTGGAATGAGCAGTTCTTC; cdr3_aa: CATSAATGGNWNEQFF
j_call: TRBJ2-7; cdr3_length: 13; clone_size: few; d_call: -; v_call: TRBV20-1; cdr3_nt: TGCAGTGCTAGCAAGTTCAGCTTCGGCGAGCAGTACTTC; cdr3_aa: CSASKFSFGEQYF
j_call: TRBJ2-1; cdr3_length: 13; clone_size: -; d_call: -; v_call: TRBV18; cdr3_nt: TGTGCCAGCTCACCACGGCTAAACAATGAGCAGTTCTTC; cdr3_aa: CASSPRLNNEQFF
j_call: TRBJ1-4; cdr3_length: 15; clone_size: few; d_call: -; v_call: TRBV6-5; cdr3_nt: TGTGCCAGCAGTTACGGAATCGCAACTAATGAAAAACTGTTTTTT; cdr3_aa: CASSYGIATNEKLFF
j_call: TRBJ1-2; cdr3_length: 11; clone_size: -; d_call: -; v_call: TRBV12-3/TRBV12-4; cdr3_nt: TGTGCCAGCAGTAACCAGGGGGGCTACACCTTC; cdr3_aa: CASSNQGGYTF
j_call: TRBJ2-3; cdr3_length: 15; clone_size: few; d_call: -; v_call: TRBV19; cdr3_nt: TGTGCCAGTAGATATAGCGGCAAGGGCACAGATACGCAGTATTTT; cdr3_aa: CASRYSGKGTDTQYF
j_call: TRBJ1-1; cdr3_length: 12; clone_size: -; d_call: -; v_call: TRBV29-1; cdr3_nt: TGCAGCACTAAAGACAAAAACACTGAAGCTTTCTTT; cdr3_aa: CSTKDKNTEAFF
j_call: TRBJ1-3; cdr3_length: 13; clone_size: -; d_call: -; v_call: TRBV7-2; cdr3_nt: TGTGCCAGCAGCTTTTCCCAGGGAAACACCATATATTTT; cdr3_aa: CASSFSQGNTIYF
j_call: TRBJ2-3; cdr3_length: 14; clone_size: -; d_call: TRBD2; v_call: TRBV20-1; cdr3_nt: TGCAGTGCTAATCGAGCGGGGACCACAGATACGCAGTATTTT; cdr3_aa: CSANRAGTTDTQYF
j_call: TRBJ2-7; cdr3_length: 15; clone_size: -; d_call: TRBD1; v_call: TRBV6-2/TRBV6-3; cdr3_nt: TGTGCCAGCAGTTACTCCCGGGACAGTTGTTACGAGCAGTACTTC; cdr3_aa: CASSYSRDSCYEQYF
j_call: TRBJ2-3; cdr3_length: 16; clone_size: -; d_call: TRBD2; v_call: TRBV5-1; cdr3_nt: TGCGCCAGCAGCTTGGCCTTGGGAGGGAACACAGATACGCAGTATTTT; cdr3_aa: CASSLALGGNTDTQYF
j_call: TRBJ1-6; cdr3_length: 15; clone_size: -; d_call: TRBD1; v_call: TRBV6-1; cdr3_nt: TGTGCCAGCATCGCCGGGACAGGGGGGAATTCACCTCTCCACTTT; cdr3_aa: CASIAGTGGNSPLHF
j_call: TRBJ1-1; cdr3_length: 16; clone_size: few; d_call: -; v_call: TRBV18; cdr3_nt: TGTGCCAGCTCACCACCGACAGGTTCGGCGTACACTGAAGCTTTCTTT; cdr3_aa: CASSPPTGSAYTEAFF
j_call: TRBJ2-1; cdr3_length: 15; clone_size: -; d_call: TRBD2; v_call: TRBV29-1; cdr3_nt: TGCAGCGTTGAGGGTAGCGGGAGCTCCTACAATGAGCAGTTCTTC; cdr3_aa: CSVEGSGSSYNEQFF